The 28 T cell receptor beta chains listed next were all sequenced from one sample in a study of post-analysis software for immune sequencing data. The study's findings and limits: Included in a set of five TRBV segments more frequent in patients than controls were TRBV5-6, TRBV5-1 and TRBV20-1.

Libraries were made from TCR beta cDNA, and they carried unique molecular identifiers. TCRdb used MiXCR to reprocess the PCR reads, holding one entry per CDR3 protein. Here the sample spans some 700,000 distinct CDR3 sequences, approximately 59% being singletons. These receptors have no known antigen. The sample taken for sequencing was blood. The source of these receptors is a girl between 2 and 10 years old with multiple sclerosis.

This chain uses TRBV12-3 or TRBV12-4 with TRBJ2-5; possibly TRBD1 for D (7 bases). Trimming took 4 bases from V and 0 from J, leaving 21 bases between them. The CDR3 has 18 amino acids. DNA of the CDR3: TGTGCCAGCAGTTCCTCAGGGGGGTTCTCTTGGTACCAAGAGACCCAGTACTTC. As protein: CASSSSGGFSWYQETQYF.

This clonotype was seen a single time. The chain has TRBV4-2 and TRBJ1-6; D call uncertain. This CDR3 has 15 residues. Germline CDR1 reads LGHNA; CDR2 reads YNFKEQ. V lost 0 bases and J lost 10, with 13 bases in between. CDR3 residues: CASSQDGQVGSPLHF. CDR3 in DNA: TGTGCCAGCAGCCAAGATGGCCAGGTTGGATCACCCCTCCACTTT.

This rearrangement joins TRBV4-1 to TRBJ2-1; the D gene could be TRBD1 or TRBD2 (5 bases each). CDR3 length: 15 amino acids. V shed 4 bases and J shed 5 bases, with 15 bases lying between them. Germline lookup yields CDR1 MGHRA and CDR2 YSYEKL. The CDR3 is CASSLWDVDNNEQFF. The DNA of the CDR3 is TGCGCCAGCAGCCTGTGGGACGTTGATAACAATGAGCAGTTCTTC.

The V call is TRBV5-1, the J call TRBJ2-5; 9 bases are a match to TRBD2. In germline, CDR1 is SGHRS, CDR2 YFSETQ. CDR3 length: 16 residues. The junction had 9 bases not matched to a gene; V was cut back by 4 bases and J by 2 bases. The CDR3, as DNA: TGCGCCAGCAGCGTTTCACCCGCGGGAGGGCAAGAGACCCAGTACTTC. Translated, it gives CASSVSPAGGQETQYF.

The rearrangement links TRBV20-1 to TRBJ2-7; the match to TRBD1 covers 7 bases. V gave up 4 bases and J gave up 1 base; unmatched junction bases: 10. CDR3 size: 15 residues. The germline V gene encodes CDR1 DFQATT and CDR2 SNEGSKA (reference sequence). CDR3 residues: CSATESGTASYEQYF. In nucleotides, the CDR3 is TGCAGTGCTACAGAATCCGGGACAGCTTCCTACGAGCAGTACTTC.

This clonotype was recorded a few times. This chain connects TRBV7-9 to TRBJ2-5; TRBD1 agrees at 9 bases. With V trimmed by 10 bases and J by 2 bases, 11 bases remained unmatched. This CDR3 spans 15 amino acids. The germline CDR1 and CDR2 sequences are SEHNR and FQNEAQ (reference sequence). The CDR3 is CATRQGDWEQETQYF. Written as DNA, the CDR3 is TGTGCCACCCGACAGGGGGACTGGGAGCAAGAGACCCAGTACTTC.

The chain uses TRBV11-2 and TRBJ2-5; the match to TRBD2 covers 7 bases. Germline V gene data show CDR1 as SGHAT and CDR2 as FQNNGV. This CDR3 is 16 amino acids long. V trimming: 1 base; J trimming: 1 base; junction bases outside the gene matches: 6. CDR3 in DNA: TGTGCCAGCAGCTTAGCCAGGGACTACCCCCAAGAGACCCAGTACTTC. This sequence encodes CASSLARDYPQETQYF.

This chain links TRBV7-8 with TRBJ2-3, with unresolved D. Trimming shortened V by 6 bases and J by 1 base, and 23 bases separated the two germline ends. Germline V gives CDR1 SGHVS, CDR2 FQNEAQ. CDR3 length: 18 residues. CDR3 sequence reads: CASRRNPGSGGGTDTQYF. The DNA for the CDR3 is TGTGCCAGCAGGCGGAATCCGGGTTCTGGCGGCGGCACAGATACGCAGTATTTT.

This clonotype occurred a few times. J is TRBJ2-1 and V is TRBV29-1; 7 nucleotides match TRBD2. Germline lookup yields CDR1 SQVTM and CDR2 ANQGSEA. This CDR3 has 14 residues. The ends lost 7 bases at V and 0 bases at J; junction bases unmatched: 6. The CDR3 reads CSAQRGGSYNEQFF. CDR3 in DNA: TGCAGCGCACAGCGGGGAGGCTCCTACAATGAGCAGTTCTTC.

This chain's CDR3 is CASMSPDGGQETQYF. CDR3 coding DNA: TGTGCCAGCATGAGTCCGGACGGGGGACAAGAGACCCAGTACTTC. The rearrangement joins TRBV28 to TRBJ2-5, with D maybe TRBD2 (6 bases). Germline V CDR1 and CDR2: MDHEN, SYDVKM. This CDR3 spans 15 amino acids. V lost 7 bases and J lost 2, with 17 bases in between. Supplemented by reference TRBV28 and TRBJ2-5, the full variable domain reads DVKVTQSSRYLVKRTGEKVFLECVQDMDHENMFWYRQDPGLGLRLIYFSYDVKMKEKGDIPEGYSVSREKKERFSLILESASTNQTSMYLCASMSPDGGQETQYFGPGTRLLVL.

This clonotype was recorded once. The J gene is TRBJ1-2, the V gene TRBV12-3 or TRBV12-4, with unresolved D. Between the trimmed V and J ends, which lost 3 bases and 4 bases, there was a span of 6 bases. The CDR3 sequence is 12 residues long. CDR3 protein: CASSFIGYGYTF. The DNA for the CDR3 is TGTGCCAGCAGTTTTATCGGCTATGGCTACACCTTC.

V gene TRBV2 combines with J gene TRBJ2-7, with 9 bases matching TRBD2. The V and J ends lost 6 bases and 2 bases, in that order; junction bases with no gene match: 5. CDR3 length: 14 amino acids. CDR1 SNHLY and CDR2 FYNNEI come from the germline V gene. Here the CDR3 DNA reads TGTGCCAGCAGCTTAGCGGGAGAGGCCTACGAGCAGTACTTC. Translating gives CASSLAGEAYEQYF. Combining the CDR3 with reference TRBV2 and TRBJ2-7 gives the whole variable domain EPEVTQTPSHQVTQMGQEVILRCVPISNHLYFYWYRQILGQKVEFLVSFYNNEISEKSEIFDDQFSVERPDGSNFTLKIRSTKLEDSAMYFCASSLAGEAYEQYFGPGTRLTVT.

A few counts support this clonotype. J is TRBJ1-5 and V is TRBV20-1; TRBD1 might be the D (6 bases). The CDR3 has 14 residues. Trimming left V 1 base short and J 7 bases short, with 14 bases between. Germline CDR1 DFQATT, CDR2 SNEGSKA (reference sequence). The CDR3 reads CSARAGAGAQPQHF. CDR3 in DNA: TGCAGTGCTAGAGCAGGGGCAGGGGCGCAGCCCCAGCATTTT.

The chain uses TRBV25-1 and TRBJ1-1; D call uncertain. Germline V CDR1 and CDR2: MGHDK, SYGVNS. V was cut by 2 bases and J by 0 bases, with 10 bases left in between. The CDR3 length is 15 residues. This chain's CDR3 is CASSEEGGLNTEAFF. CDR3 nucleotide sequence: TGTGCCAGCAGTGAAGAGGGCGGCTTGAACACTGAAGCTTTCTTT.

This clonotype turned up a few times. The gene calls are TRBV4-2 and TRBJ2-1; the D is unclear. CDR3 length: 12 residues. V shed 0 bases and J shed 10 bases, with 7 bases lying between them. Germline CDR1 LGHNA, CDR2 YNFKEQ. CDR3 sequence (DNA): TGTGCCAGCAGCCAAGATGGGCCCGAGCAGTTCTTC. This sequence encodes CASSQDGPEQFF.

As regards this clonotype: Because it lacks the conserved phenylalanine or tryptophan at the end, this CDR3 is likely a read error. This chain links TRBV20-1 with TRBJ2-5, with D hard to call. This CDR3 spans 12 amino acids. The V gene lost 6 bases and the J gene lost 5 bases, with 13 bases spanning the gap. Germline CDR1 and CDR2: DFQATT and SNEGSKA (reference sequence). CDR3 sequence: CSAQRGGETQYS. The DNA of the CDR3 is TGCAGTGCCCAGAGAGGTGGCGAGACCCAGTACTCC.

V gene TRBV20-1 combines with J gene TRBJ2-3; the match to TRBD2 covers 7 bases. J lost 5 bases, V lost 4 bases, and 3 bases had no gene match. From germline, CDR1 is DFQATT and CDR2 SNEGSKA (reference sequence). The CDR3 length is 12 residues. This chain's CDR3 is CSAKPSGDTQYF. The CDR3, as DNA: TGCAGTGCTAAACCTAGCGGAGATACGCAGTATTTT.

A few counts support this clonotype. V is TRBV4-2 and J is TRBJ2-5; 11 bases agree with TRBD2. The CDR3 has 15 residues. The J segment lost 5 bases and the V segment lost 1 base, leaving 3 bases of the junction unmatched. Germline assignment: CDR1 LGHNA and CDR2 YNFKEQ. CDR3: CASSQGSGGGETQYF. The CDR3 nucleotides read TGTGCCAGCAGCCAAGGTAGCGGGGGGGGCGAGACCCAGTACTTC.

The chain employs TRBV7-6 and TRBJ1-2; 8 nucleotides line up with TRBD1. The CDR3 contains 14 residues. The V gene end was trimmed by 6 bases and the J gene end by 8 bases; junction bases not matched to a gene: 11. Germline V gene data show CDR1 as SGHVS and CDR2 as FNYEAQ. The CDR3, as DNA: TGTGCCAGCAGATCTCAGGGACAGGCCGCGGGCTACACCTTC. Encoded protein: CASRSQGQAAGYTF.

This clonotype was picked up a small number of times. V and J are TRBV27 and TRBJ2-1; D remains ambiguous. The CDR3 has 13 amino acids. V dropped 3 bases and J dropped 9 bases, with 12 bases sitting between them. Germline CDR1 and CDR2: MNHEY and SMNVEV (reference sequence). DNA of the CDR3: TGTGCCAGCAGTTTCCTAGGAACGGGTGAGCAGTTCTTC. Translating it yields CASSFLGTGEQFF.

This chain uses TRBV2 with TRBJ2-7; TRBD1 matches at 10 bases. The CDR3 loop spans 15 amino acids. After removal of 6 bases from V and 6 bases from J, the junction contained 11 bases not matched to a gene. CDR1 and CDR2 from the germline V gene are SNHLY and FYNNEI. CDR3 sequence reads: CASSHPGTGVGEQYF. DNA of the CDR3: TGTGCCAGCAGCCACCCCGGGACAGGGGTGGGCGAGCAGTACTTC.

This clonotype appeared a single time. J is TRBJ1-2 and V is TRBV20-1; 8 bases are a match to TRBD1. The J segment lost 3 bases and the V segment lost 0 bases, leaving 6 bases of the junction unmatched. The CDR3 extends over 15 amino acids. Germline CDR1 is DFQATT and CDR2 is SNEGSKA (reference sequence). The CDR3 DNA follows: TGCAGTGCTAGAGATCTGTCAGGGGGCCACTATGGCTACACCTTC. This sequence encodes CSARDLSGGHYGYTF.

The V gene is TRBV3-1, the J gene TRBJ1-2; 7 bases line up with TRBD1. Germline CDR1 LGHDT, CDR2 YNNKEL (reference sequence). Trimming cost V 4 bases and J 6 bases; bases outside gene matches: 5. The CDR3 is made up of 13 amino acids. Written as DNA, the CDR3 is TGTGCCAGCAGCCGAGCACAGGGGAATGGCTACACCTTC. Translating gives CASSRAQGNGYTF.

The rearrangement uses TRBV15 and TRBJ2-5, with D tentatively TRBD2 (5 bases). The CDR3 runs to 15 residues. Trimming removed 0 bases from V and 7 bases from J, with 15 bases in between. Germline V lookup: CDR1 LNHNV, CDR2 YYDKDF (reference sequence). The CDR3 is CATSRDGTLRGTQYF. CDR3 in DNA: TGTGCCACCAGCAGAGATGGAACACTTCGGGGGACCCAGTACTTC. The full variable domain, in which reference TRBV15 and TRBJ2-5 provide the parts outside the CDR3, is DAMVIQNPRYQVTQFGKPVTLSCSQTLNHNVMYWYQQKSSQAPKLLFHYYDKDFNNEADTPDNFQSRRPNTSFCFLDIRSPGLGDTAMYLCATSRDGTLRGTQYFGPGTRLLVL.

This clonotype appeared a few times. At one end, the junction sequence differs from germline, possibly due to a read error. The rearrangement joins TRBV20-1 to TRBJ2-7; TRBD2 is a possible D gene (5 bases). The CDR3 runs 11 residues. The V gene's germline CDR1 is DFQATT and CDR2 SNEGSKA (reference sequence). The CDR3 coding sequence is TGCAGTGCAGCGGACTCCTTCGAGCAGTACTTC. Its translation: CSAADSFEQYF.

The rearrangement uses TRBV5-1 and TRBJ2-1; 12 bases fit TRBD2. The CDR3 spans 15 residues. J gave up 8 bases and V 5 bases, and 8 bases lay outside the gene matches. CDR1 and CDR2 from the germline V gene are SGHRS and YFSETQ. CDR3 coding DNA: TGCGCCAGCAGGAAACTAGCGGGAGGCGGGGATGAGCAGTTCTTC. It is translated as CASRKLAGGGDEQFF.

The CDR3 DNA reads as TGTGCCAGCTCACAAACGGGACCTACTTACGAGCAGTACTTC. Residues: CASSQTGPTYEQYF. The genes are TRBV18 and TRBJ2-1; D tentatively reads TRBD1 or TRBD2 (5 bases each). TRBJ2-7 explains the end of the DNA better; the J call may be wrong. The CDR3 has 14 residues. CDR1 is KGHSH, CDR2 LQKENI, per germline.

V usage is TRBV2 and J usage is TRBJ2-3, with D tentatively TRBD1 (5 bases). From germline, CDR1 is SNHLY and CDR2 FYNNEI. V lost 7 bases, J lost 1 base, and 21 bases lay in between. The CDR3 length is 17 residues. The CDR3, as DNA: TGTGCCAGCATCTTGGGTGGGGCCATAGGTGGCACAGATACGCAGTATTTT. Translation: CASILGGAIGGTDTQYF.